Sequencing of this TCR beta chain was carried out in a study of T-cell memory formation after mild COVID-19. Study-wide points: Of the contracting clones, CD4+ ones lay mainly in CM and EM, and CD8+ ones in EMRA. Memory sampled before infection contained some responding clones, suggesting cross-reactive memory joined.

This clonotype was recorded a few times. Its antigen is unknown. This CDR3 is 11 amino acids long. V was clipped by 6 bases and J by 2 bases, with 7 bases between them. Looked up from germline, CDR1 is DFQATT and CDR2 is SNEGSKA (reference sequence). One entry per CDR3 protein, called by TCRdb with MiXCR from the 5' RACE reads. The data show around 470,000 distinct CDR3 sequences, around 20% seen once. This sequence originates from an adult woman who had mild COVID-19 (a few samples of this study predate the infection). Cell type and time point are not known. Specimen: PBMCs or a T cell subset sorted from them (not recorded which). The V and J genes are TRBV20-1 and TRBJ2-5; no firm D call. CDR3 in DNA: TGCAGTGCATCTATTCAAGAGACCCAGTACTTC. It is translated as CSASIQETQYF.